This record covers a single T cell receptor beta chain. The antigen is unknown. The entry originates in a study of cytomegalovirus exposure and HLA in healthy donors. Study overall: Falling in the Caucasian-associated ancestry cluster were approximately 86% of under 500 genotyped donors. Overall study results and limits: Being productive about 87% or about 30% of the time was typical of most TCR beta V segments in an earlier analysis. An analysis was carried out at a later point. It showed that HLA-associated TCR beta chains were more clonally expanded than equally common non-associated chains. Whilst most TCR sequences proved rare, a subset of public TCRs occurred across many donors.

This PCR relied on a set of 60 Vbeta primers and 13 Jbeta primers. The table came from immunoSEQ multiplex PCR; TCRdb's copy has only in-frame clones and leaves some out. This table holds around 240,000 clones, around 76% found once. Sequencing used PBMCs. The TCR was taken from a woman aged 35 to 49 in good health and CMV-seropositive.

The CDR3 sequence: CASADRPTRATDTQYF. Written as DNA, the CDR3 is TGCGCCAGCGCCGACCGGCCGACGAGGGCCACAGATACGCAGTATTTT. The rearrangement links TRBV4-3 to TRBJ2-3, with D tentatively TRBD2 (5 bases). The germline gives CDR1 LGHNA, CDR2 YSLEER. This CDR3 is built from 16 residues. Between the trimmed V and J ends, which lost 8 bases and 2 bases, there was a span of 20 bases.